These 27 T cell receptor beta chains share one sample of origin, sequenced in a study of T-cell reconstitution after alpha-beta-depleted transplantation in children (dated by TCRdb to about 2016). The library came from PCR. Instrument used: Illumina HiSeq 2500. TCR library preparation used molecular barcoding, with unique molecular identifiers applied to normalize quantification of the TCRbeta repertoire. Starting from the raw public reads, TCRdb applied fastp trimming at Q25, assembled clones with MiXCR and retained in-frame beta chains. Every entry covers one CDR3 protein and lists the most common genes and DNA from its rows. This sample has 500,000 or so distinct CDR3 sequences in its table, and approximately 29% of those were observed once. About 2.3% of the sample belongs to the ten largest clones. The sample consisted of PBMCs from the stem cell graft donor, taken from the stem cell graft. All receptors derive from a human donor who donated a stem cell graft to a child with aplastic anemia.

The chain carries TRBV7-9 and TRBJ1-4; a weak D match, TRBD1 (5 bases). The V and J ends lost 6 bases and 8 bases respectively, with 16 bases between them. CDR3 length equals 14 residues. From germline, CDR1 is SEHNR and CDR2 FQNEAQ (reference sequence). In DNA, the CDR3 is TGTGCCAGCAGGCTCAGCGGAGGGGACGAAAAACTGTTTTTT. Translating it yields CASRLSGGDEKLFF.

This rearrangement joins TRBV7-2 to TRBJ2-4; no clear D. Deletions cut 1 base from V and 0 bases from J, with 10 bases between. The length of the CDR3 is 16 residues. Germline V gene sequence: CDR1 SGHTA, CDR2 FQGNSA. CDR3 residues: CASSLDGNIAKNIQYF. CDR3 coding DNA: TGTGCCAGCAGCTTAGATGGGAATATAGCCAAAAACATTCAGTACTTC.

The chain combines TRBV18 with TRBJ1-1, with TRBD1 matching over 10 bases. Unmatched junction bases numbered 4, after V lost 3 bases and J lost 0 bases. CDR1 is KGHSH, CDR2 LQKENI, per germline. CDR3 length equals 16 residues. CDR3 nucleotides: TGTGCCAGCTCACCCAGACAGGGGGCGGTGAACACTGAAGCTTTCTTT. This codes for CASSPRQGAVNTEAFF.

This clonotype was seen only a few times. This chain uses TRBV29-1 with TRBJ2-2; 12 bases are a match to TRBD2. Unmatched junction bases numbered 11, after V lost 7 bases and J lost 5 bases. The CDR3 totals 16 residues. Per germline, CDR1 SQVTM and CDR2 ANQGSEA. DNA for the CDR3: TGCAGCGCGGAGCGACTAGCGGGAGATAATACCGGGGAGCTGTTTTTT. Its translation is CSAERLAGDNTGELFF.

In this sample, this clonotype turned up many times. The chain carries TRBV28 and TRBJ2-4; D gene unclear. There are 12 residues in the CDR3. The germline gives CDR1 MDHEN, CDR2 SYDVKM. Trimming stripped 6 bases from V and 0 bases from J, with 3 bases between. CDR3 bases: TGTGCCAGCAGCATAGCCAAAAACATTCAGTACTTC. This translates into CASSIAKNIQYF.

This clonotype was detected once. The CDR3 DNA reads as TGTGCCAGCAGCGGCTACGAGGGAGGTGACTCCTACAATGAGCAGTTCTTC. Its translation is CASSGYEGGDSYNEQFF. This chain links TRBV9 with TRBJ2-1; D is possibly TRBD2 (6 bases). V was pared by 3 bases and J by 0 bases, with 16 bases between. The CDR3 loop spans 17 amino acids. Looked up from germline, CDR1 is SGDLS and CDR2 is YYNGEE.

This CDR3 reads CASSFEDISYEQYF. CDR3 DNA sequence: TGTGCCAGCAGCTTCGAGGACATCTCCTACGAGCAGTACTTC. The chain links TRBV5-5 to TRBJ2-7, with TRBD1 as a possible D gene (5 bases). There are 14 residues in the CDR3. From germline, CDR1 is SGHKS and CDR2 YYEKEE (reference sequence). V lost 2 bases to trimming and J lost 0 bases, with 9 bases between them.

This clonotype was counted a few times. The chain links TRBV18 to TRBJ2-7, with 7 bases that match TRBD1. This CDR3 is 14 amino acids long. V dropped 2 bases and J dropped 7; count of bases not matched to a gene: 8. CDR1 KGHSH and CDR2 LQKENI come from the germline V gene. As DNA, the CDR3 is TGTGCCAGCTCACCAGCGACAGGGCCCAGGGAGCAGTACTTC. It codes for CASSPATGPREQYF.

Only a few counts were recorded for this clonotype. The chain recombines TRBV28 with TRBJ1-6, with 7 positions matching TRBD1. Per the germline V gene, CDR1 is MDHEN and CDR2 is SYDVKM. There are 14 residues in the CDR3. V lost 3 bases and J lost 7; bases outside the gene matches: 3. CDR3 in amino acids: CASSFGTENSPLHF. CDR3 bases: TGTGCCAGCAGTTTCGGGACAGAGAATTCACCCCTCCACTTT.

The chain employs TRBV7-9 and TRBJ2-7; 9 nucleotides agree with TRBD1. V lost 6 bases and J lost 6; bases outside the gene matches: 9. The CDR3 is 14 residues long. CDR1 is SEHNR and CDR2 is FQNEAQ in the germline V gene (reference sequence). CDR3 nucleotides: TGTGCCAGCAGTACAGGGGGCGCTTCTTTCGAGCAGTACGTC. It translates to CASSTGGASFEQYV.

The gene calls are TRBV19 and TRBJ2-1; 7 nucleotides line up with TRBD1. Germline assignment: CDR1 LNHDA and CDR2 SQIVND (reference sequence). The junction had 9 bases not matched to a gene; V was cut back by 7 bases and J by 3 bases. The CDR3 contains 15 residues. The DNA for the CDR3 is TGTGCCAGTACCGGGCAGACAGGGTACTACAATGAGCAGTTCTTC. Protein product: CASTGQTGYYNEQFF. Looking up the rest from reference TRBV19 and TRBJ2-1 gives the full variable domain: DGGITQSPKYLFRKEGQNVTLSCEQNLNHDAMYWYRQDPGQGLRLIYYSQIVNDFQKGDIAEGYSVSREKKESFPLTVTSAQKNPTAFYLCASTGQTGYYNEQFFGPGTRLTVL.

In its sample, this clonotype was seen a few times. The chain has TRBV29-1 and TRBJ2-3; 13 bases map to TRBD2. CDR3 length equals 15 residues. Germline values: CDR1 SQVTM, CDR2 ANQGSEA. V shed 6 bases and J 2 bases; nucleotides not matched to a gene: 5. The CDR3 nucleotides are TGCAGCGTCGGACTAGCGGGAGCCGTCACAGATACGCAGTATTTT. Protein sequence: CSVGLAGAVTDTQYF.

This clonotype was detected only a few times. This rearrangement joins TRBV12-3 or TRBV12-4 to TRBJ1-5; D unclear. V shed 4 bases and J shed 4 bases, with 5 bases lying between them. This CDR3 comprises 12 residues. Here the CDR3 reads CASSSDNQPQHF. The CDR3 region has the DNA TGTGCCAGCAGTTCGGATAATCAGCCCCAGCATTTT.

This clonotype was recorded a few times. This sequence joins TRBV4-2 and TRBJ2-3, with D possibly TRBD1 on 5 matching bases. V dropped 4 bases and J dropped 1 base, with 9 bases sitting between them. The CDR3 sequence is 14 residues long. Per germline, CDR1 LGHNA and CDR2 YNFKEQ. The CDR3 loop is CASSLTTGTDTQYF. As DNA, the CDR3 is TGTGCCAGCAGCCTGACGACAGGCACAGATACGCAGTATTTT.

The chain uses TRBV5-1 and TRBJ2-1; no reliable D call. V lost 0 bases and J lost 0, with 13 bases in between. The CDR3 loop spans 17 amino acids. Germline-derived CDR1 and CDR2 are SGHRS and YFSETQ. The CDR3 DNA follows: TGCGCCAGCAGCTTGGCCGGAGCGTCGAGCTCCTACAATGAGCAGTTCTTC. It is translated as CASSLAGASSSYNEQFF.

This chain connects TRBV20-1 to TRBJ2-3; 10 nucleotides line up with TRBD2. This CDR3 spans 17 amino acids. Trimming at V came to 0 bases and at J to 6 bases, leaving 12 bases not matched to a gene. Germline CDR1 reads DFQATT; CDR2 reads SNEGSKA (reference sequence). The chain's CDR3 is CSARDPLLAGAVDTQYF. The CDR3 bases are TGCAGTGCTAGAGATCCGCTTCTAGCGGGAGCGGTCGATACGCAGTATTTT.

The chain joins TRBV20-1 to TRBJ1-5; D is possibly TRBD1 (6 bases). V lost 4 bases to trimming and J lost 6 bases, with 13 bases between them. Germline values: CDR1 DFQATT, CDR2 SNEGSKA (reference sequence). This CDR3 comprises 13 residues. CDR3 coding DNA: TGCAGTGCTATGGGAAAGGGGGGTCAGCCCCAGCATTTT. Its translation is CSAMGKGGQPQHF.

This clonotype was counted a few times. CDR3 sequence reads: CASSSGGLAGKETQYF. In DNA form, the CDR3 reads TGTGCCAGCAGTTCTGGAGGACTAGCGGGAAAAGAGACCCAGTACTTC. The chain employs TRBV6-5 and TRBJ2-5; 12 nucleotides align to TRBD2. Unmatched junction bases numbered 6, after V lost 4 bases and J lost 3 bases. From germline, CDR1 is MNHEY and CDR2 SVGAGI. The CDR3 extends over 16 amino acids.

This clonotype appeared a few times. The CDR3 DNA reads as TGTGCCAGCAGCCAAGGGACAGGGGGTTTCAACGAGCAGTACGTC. Translated: CASSQGTGGFNEQYV. V and J are TRBV3-1 and TRBJ2-7, with 10 bases that match TRBD1. This CDR3 is 15 amino acids long. The V gene end was trimmed by 1 base and the J gene end by 5 bases; junction bases not matched to a gene: 5. Germline V lookup: CDR1 LGHDT, CDR2 YNNKEL (reference sequence).

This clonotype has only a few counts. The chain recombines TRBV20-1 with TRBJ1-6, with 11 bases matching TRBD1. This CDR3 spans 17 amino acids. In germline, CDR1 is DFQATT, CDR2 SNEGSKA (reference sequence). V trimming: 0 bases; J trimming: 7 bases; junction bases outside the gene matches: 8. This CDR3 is CSAREWGTGGTNSPLHF. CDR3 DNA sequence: TGCAGTGCTAGAGAGTGGGGGACAGGGGGTACGAATTCACCCCTCCACTTT.

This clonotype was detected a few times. The CDR3 sequence: CSVDPLTRGTEAFF. CDR3 sequence (DNA): TGCAGCGTTGATCCCCTTACGAGGGGCACTGAAGCTTTCTTT. The chain employs TRBV29-1 and TRBJ1-1; tentatively, D is TRBD1 (5 bases). The V end was cut by 3 bases, the J end by 4 bases, with 15 bases between. The CDR3 is made up of 14 amino acids. Germline CDR1 SQVTM, CDR2 ANQGSEA.

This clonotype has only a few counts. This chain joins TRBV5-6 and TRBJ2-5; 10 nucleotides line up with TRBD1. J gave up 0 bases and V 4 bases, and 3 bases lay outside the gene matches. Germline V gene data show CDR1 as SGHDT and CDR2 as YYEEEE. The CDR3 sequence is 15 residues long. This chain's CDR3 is CASSEDRGNQETQYF. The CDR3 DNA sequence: TGTGCCAGCAGCGAGGACAGGGGGAACCAAGAGACCCAGTACTTC.

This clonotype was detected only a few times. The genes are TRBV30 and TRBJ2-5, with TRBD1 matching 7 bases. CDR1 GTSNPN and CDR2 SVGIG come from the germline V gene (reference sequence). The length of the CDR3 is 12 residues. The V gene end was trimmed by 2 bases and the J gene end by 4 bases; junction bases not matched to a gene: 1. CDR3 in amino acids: CAWSRTGETQYF. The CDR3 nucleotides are TGTGCCTGGAGTAGGACAGGAGAGACCCAGTACTTC. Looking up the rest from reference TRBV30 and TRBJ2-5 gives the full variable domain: SQTIHQWPATLVQPVGSPLSLECTVEGTSNPNLYWYRQAAGRGLQLLFYSVGIGQISSEVPQNLSASRPQDRQFILSSKKLLLSDSGFYLCAWSRTGETQYFGPGTRLLVL.

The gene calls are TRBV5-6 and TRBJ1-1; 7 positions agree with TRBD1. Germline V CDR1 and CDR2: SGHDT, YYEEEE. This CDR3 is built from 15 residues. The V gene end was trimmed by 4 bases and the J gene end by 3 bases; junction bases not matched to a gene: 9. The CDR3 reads CASSPSKGAYTEAFF. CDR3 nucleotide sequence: TGTGCCAGCAGCCCCAGCAAGGGGGCATACACTGAAGCTTTCTTT.

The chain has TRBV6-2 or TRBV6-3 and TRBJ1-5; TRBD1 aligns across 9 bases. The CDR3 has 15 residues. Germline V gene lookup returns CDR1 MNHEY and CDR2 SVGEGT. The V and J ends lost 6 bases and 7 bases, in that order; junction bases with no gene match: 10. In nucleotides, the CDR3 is TGTGCCAGCAGGGTCCGGGACAGGGATGACCAGCCCCAGCATTTT. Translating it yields CASRVRDRDDQPQHF.

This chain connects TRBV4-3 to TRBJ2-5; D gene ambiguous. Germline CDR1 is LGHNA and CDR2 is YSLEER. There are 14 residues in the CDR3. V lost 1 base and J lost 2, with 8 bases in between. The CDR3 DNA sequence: TGCGCCAGCAGCCAAGTCCTCTCTCAAGAGACCCAGTACTTC. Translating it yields CASSQVLSQETQYF.

The CDR3 DNA sequence: TGTGCCAGCAGCTTGGCCGGGGGACTACTTGCGGCCAGCTCCTACAATGAGCAGTTCTTC. This codes for CASSLAGGLLAASSYNEQFF. The chain carries TRBV5-4 and TRBJ2-1; 7 positions match TRBD2. V was clipped by 0 bases and J by 0 bases; unmatched bases: 15. The length of the CDR3 is 20 residues. Germline CDR1 reads SGHNT; CDR2 reads YYREEE (reference sequence).